The source of this T cell receptor beta chain is a study of CD8 T cells in ankylosing spondylitis. Study results and caveats: One TCR beta motif, made up of roughly 8 highly homologous variants, appeared characteristic of ankylosing spondylitis blood. Clones tied to disease were said to be significantly enriched in matched ankylosing spondylitis synovial fluid.

A note on this clonotype: Its target is unknown.

Looked up from germline, CDR1 is SEHNR and CDR2 is FQNEAQ (reference sequence). The CDR3 spans 16 residues. Trimming removed 0 bases at V and 2 bases at J, with 13 bases between. Researchers built TCR beta libraries using quantitative 5'-RACE with molecular barcodes. MiXCR, run by TCRdb on the 5' RACE reads, gives a single entry per CDR3 protein. Of over 400,000 distinct CDR3 sequences in the sample, 20% to 30% were seen once. Sample: blood, either unsorted or a sorted T cell fraction (not recorded which). The source is a male donor with ankylosing spondylitis. This chain links TRBV7-9 with TRBJ1-2; D remains ambiguous. The CDR3 nucleotides are TGTGCCAGCAGCTTAGCGCGGGGTACAGTGAACTATGGCTACACCTTC. Translated, it gives CASSLARGTVNYGYTF.